This TCR beta chain was profiled in a study of beta chain features in type 1 diabetes. Looking at the study overall: Across the samples, approximately 98,000,000 sorted cells were examined in total.

Study-wide results and caveats: Patients showed naive, central memory and Treg TCRB repertoires that appeared more similar than those of healthy donors.

The germline V gene has CDR1 MNHEY and CDR2 SMNVEV (reference sequence). The CDR3 contains 15 residues. Germline trimming cut 6 bases from V and 1 base from J; bases unmatched to any gene: 9. Points on this clone: Its antigen is not identified.

The entirety of the isolated RNA underwent reverse transcription, so expressed TCRB transcripts were sequenced. Produced via immunoSEQ multiplex PCR; TCRdb's table is partial and in-frame only. The table lists 450,000 to 600,000 clones, approximately 30% of them singletons. About 100 mL of blood, on average, came from one heparinised draw per donor. Each of the CD4+ naive, central memory, regulatory and stem cell-like memory populations was sorted via CD45RO/CCR7/CD25/CD127/CD95/CD27. The genes are TRBV27 and TRBJ2-7; 7 bases are shared with TRBD1. The sample consisted of naive CD4+ T cells from blood. This sequence originates from a man younger than 30 in good health. DNA of the CDR3: TGTGCCAGCAGCATAGGGCAGGGGGTATCCTACGAGCAGTACTTC. Translating it yields CASSIGQGVSYEQYF.